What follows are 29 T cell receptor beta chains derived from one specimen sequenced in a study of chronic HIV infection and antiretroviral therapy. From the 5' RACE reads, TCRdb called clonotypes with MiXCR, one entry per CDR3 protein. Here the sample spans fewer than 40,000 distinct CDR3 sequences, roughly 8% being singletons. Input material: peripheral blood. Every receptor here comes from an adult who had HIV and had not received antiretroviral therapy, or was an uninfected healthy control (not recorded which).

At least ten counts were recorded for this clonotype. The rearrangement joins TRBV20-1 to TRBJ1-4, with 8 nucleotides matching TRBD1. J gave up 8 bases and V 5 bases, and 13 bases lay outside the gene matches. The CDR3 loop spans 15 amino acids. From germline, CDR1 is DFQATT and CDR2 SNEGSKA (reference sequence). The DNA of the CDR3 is TGCAGTGCTTTAGGACAGGGTGGGAGAAACGAAAAACTGTTTTTT. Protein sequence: CSALGQGGRNEKLFF.

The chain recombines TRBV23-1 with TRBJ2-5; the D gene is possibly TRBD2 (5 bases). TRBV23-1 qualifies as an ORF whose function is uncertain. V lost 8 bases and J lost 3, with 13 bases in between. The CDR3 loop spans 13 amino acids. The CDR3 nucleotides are TGCGCCAGCCCGGTCTTCGGGGAAGAGACCCAGTACTTC. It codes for CASPVFGEETQYF.

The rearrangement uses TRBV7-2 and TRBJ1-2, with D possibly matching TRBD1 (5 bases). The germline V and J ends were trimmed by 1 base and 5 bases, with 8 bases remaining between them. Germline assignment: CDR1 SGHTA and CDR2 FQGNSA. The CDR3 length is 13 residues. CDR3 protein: CASSLGGIYGYTF. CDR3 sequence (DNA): TGTGCCAGCAGCTTAGGGGGCATATATGGCTACACCTTC.

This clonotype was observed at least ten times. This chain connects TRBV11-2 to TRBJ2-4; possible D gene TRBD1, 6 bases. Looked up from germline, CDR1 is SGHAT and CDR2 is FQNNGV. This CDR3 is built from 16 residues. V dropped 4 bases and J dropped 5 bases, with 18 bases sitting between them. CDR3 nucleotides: TGTGCCAGCAGCTCAAGGCCCCGGACAGTCGAAAACATTCAGTACTTC. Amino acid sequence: CASSSRPRTVENIQYF.

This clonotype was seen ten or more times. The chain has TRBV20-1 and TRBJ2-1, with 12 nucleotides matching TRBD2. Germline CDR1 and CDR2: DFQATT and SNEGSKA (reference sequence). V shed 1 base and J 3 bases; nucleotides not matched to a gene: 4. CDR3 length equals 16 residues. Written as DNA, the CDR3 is TGCAGTGCTAGAGCTGGGACTAGCGGGCGCTACAATGAGCAGTTCTTC. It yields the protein CSARAGTSGRYNEQFF.

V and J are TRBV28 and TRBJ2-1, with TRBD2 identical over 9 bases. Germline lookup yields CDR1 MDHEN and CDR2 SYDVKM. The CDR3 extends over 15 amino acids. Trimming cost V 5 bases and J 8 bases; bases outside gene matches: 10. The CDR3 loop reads CASSTRGRAFDEQFF. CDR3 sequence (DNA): TGTGCCAGCAGTACTCGCGGGAGGGCCTTCGATGAGCAGTTCTTC.

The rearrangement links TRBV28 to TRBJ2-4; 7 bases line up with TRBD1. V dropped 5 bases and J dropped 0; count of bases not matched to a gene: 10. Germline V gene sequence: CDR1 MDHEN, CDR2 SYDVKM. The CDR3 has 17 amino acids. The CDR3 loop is CASSRRTGSKAKNIQYF. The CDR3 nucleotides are TGTGCCAGCAGTAGAAGGACAGGCTCTAAAGCCAAAAACATTCAGTACTTC. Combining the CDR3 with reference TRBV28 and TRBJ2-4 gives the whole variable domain DVKVTQSSRYLVKRTGEKVFLECVQDMDHENMFWYRQDPGLGLRLIYFSYDVKMKEKGDIPEGYSVSREKKERFSLILESASTNQTSMYLCASSRRTGSKAKNIQYFGAGTRLSVL.

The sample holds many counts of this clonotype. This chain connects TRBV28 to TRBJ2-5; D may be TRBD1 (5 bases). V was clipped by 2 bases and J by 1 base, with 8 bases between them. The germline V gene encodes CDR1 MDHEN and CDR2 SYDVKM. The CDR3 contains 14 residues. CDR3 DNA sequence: TGTGCCAGCAGTTTACAGGGTATCCAAGAGACCCAGTACTTC. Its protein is CASSLQGIQETQYF.

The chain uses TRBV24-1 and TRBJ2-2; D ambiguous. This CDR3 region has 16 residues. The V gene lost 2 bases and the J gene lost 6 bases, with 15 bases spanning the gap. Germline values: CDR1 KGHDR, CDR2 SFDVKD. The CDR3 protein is CATSDSLPVGPGELFF. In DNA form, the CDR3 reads TGTGCCACCAGTGATTCCCTGCCCGTCGGTCCCGGGGAGCTGTTTTTT.

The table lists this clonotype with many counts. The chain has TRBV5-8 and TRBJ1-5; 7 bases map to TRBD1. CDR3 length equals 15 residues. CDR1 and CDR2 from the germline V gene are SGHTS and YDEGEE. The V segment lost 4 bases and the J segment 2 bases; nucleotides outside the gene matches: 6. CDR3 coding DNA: TGTGCCAGCAGCGCGGGACAGCTTCGCAATCAGCCCCAGCATTTT. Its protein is CASSAGQLRNQPQHF.

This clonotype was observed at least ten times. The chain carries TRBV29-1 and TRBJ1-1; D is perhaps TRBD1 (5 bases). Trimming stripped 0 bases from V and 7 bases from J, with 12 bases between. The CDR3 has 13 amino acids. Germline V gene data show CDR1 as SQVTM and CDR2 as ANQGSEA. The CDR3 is CSVEDGGSGEAFF. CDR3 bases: TGCAGCGTTGAAGATGGGGGGAGTGGTGAAGCTTTCTTT.

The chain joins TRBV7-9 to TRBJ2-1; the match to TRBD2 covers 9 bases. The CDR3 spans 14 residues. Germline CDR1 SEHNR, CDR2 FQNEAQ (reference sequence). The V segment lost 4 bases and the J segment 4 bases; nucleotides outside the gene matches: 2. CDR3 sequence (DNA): TGTGCCAGCAGCTCGGGACTAGCTTACAATGAGCAGTTCTTC. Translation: CASSSGLAYNEQFF. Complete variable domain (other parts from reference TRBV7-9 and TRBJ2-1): DTGVSQNPRHKITKRGQNVTFRCDPISEHNRLYWYRQTLGQGPEFLTYFQNEAQLEKSRLLSDRFSAERPKGSFSTLEIQRTEQGDSAMYLCASSSGLAYNEQFFGPGTRLTVL.

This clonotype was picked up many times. The CDR3 reads CSVERGSGNTEAFF. CDR3 DNA: TGCAGCGTTGAGAGAGGGTCGGGGAACACTGAAGCTTTCTTT. This chain links TRBV29-1 with TRBJ1-1; D is undetermined. Trimming took 3 bases from V and 1 from J, leaving 12 bases between them. The CDR3 is 14 amino acids. The germline gives CDR1 SQVTM, CDR2 ANQGSEA.

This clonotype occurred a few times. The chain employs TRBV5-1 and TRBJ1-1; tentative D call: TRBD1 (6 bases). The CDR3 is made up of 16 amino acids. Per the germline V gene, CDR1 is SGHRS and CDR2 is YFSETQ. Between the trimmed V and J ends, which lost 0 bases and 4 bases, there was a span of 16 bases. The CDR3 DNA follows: TGCGCCAGCAGCTTGGCCGGTTCCGGAGGGGGCACTGAAGCTTTCTTT. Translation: CASSLAGSGGGTEAFF.

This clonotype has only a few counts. CDR3 nucleotides: TGTGCCAGCAGCAGGGACGGGAACACTGAAGCTTTCTTT. It translates to CASSRDGNTEAFF. The rearrangement joins TRBV28 to TRBJ1-1, with a possible D match to TRBD1 (5 bases). Trimming cost V 6 bases and J 1 base, with 9 bases left between them. CDR3 length: 13 amino acids. CDR1 is MDHEN and CDR2 is SYDVKM in the germline V gene.

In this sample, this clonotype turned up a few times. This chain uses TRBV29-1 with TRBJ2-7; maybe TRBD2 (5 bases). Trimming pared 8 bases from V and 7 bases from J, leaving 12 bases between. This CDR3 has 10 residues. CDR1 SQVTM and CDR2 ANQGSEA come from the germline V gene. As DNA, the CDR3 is TGCAGCAAACCAACGGGGGAGCAGTACTTC. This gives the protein CSKPTGEQYF.

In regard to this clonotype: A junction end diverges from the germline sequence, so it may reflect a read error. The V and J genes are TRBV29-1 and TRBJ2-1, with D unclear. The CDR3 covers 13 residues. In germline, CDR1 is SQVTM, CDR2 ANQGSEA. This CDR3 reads CSVGPRLSNEQLF. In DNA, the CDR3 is TGCAGCGTCGGTCCCCGTTTAAGCAATGAGCAGTTGTTC.

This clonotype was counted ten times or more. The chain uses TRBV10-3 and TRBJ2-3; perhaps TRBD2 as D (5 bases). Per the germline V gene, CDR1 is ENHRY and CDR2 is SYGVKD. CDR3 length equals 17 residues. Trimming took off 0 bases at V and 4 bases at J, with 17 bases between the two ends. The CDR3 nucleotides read TGTGCCATCAGTGAGTCGGACGGGATTCGTGGCCCAGATACGCAGTATTTT. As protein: CAISESDGIRGPDTQYF.

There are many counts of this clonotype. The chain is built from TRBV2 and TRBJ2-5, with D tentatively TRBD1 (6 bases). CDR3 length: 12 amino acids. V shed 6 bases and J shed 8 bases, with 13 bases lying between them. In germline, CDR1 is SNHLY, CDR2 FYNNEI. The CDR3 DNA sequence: TGTGCCAGCAGGACAGGCCTCCCTACCCAGTACTTC. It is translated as CASRTGLPTQYF.

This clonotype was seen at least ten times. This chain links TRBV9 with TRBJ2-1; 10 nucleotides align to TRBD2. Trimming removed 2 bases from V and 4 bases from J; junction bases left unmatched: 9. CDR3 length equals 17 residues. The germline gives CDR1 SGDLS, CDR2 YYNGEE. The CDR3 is CASSVYSKREGYNEQFF. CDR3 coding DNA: TGTGCCAGCAGCGTCTACTCAAAGCGGGAGGGGTACAATGAGCAGTTCTTC.

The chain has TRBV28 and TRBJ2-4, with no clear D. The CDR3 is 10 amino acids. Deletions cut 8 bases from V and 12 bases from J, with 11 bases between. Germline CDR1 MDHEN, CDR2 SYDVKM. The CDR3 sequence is CASLTETQYF. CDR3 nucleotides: TGTGCCAGCCTCACAGAAACTCAGTACTTC.

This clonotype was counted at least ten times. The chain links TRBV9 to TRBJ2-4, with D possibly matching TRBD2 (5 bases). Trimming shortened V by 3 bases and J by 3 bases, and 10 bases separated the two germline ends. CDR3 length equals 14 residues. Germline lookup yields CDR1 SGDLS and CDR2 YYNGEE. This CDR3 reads CASSAGMGKNIQYF. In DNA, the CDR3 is TGTGCCAGCAGCGCGGGAATGGGCAAAAACATTCAGTACTTC.

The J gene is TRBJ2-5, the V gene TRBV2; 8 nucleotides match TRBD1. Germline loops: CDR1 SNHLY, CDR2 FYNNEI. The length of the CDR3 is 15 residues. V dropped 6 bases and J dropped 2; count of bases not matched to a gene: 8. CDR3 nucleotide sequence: TGTGCCAGCAGCCGTGACAGGGGAAGACAAGAGACCCAGTACTTC. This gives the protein CASSRDRGRQETQYF.

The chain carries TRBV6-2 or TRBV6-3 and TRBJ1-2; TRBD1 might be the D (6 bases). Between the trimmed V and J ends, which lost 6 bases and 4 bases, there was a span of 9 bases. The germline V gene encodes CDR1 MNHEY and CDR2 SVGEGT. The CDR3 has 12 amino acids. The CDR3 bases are TGTGCCAGCAGGGACAGATTCTATGGCTACACCTTC. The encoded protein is CASRDRFYGYTF.

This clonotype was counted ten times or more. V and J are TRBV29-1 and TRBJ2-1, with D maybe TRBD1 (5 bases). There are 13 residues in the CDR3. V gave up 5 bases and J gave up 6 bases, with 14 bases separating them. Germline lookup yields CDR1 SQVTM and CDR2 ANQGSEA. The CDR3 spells CSVSAGHLNEQFF. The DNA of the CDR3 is TGCAGCGTTAGCGCTGGACACCTCAATGAGCAGTTCTTC.

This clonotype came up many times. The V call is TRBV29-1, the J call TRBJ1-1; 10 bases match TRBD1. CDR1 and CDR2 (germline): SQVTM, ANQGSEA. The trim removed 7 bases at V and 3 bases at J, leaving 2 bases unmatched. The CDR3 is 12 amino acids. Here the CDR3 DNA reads TGCAGCGGAGGACAGGGGGACACTGAAGCTTTCTTT. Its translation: CSGGQGDTEAFF.

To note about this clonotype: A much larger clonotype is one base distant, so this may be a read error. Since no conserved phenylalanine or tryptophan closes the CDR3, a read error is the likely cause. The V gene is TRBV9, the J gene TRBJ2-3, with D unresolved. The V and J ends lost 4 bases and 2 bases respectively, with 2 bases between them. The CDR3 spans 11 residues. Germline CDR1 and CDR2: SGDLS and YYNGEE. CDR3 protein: CASSTTDTQYV. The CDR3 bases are TGTGCCAGCAGCACCACAGATACGCAGTATGTT.

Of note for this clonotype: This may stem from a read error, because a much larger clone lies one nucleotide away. CDR3 protein: CATFRASGTDEQFF. The DNA for the CDR3 is TGTGCCACCTTTCGGGCTAGCGGGACGGATGAGCAGTTCTTC. V usage is TRBV28 and J usage is TRBJ2-1, with TRBD2 matching 9 bases. V was clipped by 10 bases and J by 8 bases; unmatched bases: 12. The CDR3 is made up of 14 amino acids. CDR1 and CDR2 from the germline V gene are MDHEN and SYDVKM. Complete variable domain (other parts from reference TRBV28 and TRBJ2-1): DVKVTQSSRYLVKRTGEKVFLECVQDMDHENMFWYRQDPGLGLRLIYFSYDVKMKEKGDIPEGYSVSREKKERFSLILESASTNQTSMYLCATFRASGTDEQFFGPGTRLTVL.

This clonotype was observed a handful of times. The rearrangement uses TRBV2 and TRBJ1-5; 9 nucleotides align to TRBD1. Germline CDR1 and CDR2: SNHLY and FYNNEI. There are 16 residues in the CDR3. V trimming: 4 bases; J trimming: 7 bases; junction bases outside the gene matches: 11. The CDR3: CASSARSGQGRQPQHF. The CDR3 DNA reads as TGTGCCAGCAGTGCGCGATCGGGACAGGGTAGACAGCCCCAGCATTTT.